The 20 T cell receptor beta chains listed next were all sequenced from one sample in a study of T cells in Graves' hyperthyroidism and ophthalmopathy. Researchers amplified the TCR beta CDR3 regions from RNA transcripts. In the first-round RT-PCR of the TCR CDR3, the HTBI primer set was used. TCRdb itself ran the multiplex PCR reads through MiXCR, one entry per CDR3 protein. Among some 560,000 distinct CDR3 sequences listed, less than 20% were seen once. The source material was blood. Receptors originate from a woman younger than 45 with Graves' hyperthyroidism.

In its sample, this clonotype was seen many times. The chain carries TRBV6-1 and TRBJ2-1, with TRBD2 matching over 14 bases. Germline values: CDR1 MNHNS, CDR2 SASEGT. CDR3 length equals 16 residues. Losses at the gene ends were 6 bases for V and 6 bases for J; bases not matched to a gene: 7. For the CDR3, the DNA is TGTGCCAGCAGACTCGGGACTAGCGGGAGTGGCAATGAGCAGTTCTTC. Its translation is CASRLGTSGSGNEQFF.

In this sample, this clonotype turned up many times. The V and J genes are TRBV20-1 and TRBJ2-7; D tentatively reads TRBD1 or TRBD2 (5 bases each). V gave up 8 bases and J gave up 7 bases, with 18 bases separating them. Germline V gene data show CDR1 as DFQATT and CDR2 as SNEGSKA (reference sequence). The CDR3 has 12 residues. The CDR3 DNA reads TGCAGTAGCACAAGGGACGGAAGTGAGCAGTACTTC. Protein: CSSTRDGSEQYF.

The CDR3 is CASSAREKETQYF. The DNA of the CDR3 is TGTGCCAGCAGCGCGAGGGAGAAAGAGACCCAGTACTTC. The rearrangement joins TRBV9 to TRBJ2-5; D may be TRBD2 (5 bases). Per the germline V gene, CDR1 is SGDLS and CDR2 is YYNGEE. Trimming left V 3 bases short and J 3 bases short, with 9 bases between. The CDR3 spans 13 residues.

V gene TRBV20-1 combines with J gene TRBJ1-1, with 7 bases lining up with TRBD1. With V trimmed by 3 bases and J by 0 bases, 7 bases remained unmatched. This CDR3 is built from 15 residues. Germline V gene data show CDR1 as DFQATT and CDR2 as SNEGSKA (reference sequence). CDR3 sequence: CSARGTARLNTEAFF. Here the CDR3 DNA reads TGCAGTGCTAGGGGGACAGCGAGACTGAACACTGAAGCTTTCTTT.

V usage is TRBV7-9 and J usage is TRBJ2-7; D is ambiguous. The V and J ends lost 1 base and 0 bases respectively, with 10 bases between them. The length of the CDR3 is 15 residues. CDR1 is SEHNR, CDR2 FQNEAQ, per germline (reference sequence). The CDR3 is CASSLGPPPSYEQYF. The CDR3 nucleotides read TGTGCCAGCAGCTTAGGACCGCCTCCCTCCTACGAGCAGTACTTC.

This clonotype has ten or more counts. This chain links TRBV12-3 or TRBV12-4 with TRBJ2-7; D gene unclear. Between the trimmed V and J ends, which lost 3 bases and 4 bases, there was a span of 13 bases. The CDR3 is 14 residues long. CDR3 loop: CASSFGRVMYEQYF. The CDR3 DNA reads TGTGCCAGCAGTTTCGGACGGGTTATGTACGAGCAGTACTTC.

This clonotype came up many times. The CDR3 DNA reads TGTGCCAGCAGCTTAGGGGCAGGGGGTGGCTACACCTTC. Its translation is CASSLGAGGGYTF. The V gene is TRBV7-2, the J gene TRBJ1-2, with 7 bases fitting TRBD1. The CDR3 loop spans 13 amino acids. V lost 1 base, J lost 7 bases, and 3 bases stayed unmatched. Germline V gives CDR1 SGHTA, CDR2 FQGNSA.

This clonotype was counted between two and nine times. A read error is possible here, since a much larger clone lies one base away. The J gene is TRBJ2-5, the V gene TRBV2; D is possibly TRBD2 (6 bases). The germline V and J ends were trimmed by 7 bases and 2 bases, with 14 bases remaining between them. Germline V gene sequence: CDR1 SNHLY, CDR2 FYNNEI. The CDR3 is made up of 14 amino acids. CDR3: CASTRGPKQETQYF. CDR3 DNA sequence: TGTGCCAGCACGCGGGGTCCGAAGCAAGAGACCCAGTACTTC.

This clonotype was counted at least ten times. This chain links TRBV30 with TRBJ2-1; no clear D gene. CDR3 length: 11 amino acids. Trimming cost V 3 bases and J 1 base, with 1 base left between them. CDR1 is GTSNPN, CDR2 SVGIG, per germline (reference sequence). In nucleotides, the CDR3 is TGTGCCTGGAGGTCCTACAATGAGCAGTTCTTC. It is translated as CAWRSYNEQFF.

This clonotype was counted at least ten times. The chain couples TRBV6-1 to TRBJ2-1, with D perhaps matching TRBD1 (6 bases). The germline V gene has CDR1 MNHNS and CDR2 SASEGT. This CDR3 region has 12 residues. The V gene lost 5 bases and the J gene lost 12 bases, with 14 bases spanning the gap. The chain's CDR3 is CASSSPQGTQFF. Here the CDR3 DNA reads TGTGCCAGCAGTTCCCCACAGGGTACGCAGTTCTTC.

The chain combines TRBV15 with TRBJ1-1; tentative D call: TRBD1 (6 bases). The germline gives CDR1 LNHNV, CDR2 YYDKDF (reference sequence). The CDR3 runs 16 residues. V lost 3 bases, J lost 0 bases, and 14 bases lay in between. The CDR3 nucleotides are TGTGCCACCAGCAGGCAACAGGGAGTAATGAACACTGAAGCTTTCTTT. Translation: CATSRQQGVMNTEAFF.

There are a few counts of this clonotype. J is TRBJ2-1 and V is TRBV4-2; TRBD2 agrees at 13 bases. Germline loops: CDR1 LGHNA, CDR2 YNFKEQ. Trimming at V came to 4 bases and at J to 3 bases, leaving 12 bases not matched to a gene. This CDR3 region has 19 residues. CDR3 protein: CASSPRLAGGPPIYNEQFF. DNA for the CDR3: TGTGCCAGCAGCCCCCGACTAGCGGGAGGCCCCCCTATCTACAATGAGCAGTTCTTC.

There are many counts of this clonotype. The chain has TRBV5-1 and TRBJ2-6, with D possibly being TRBD1 or TRBD2 (5 bases each). The CDR3 is made up of 19 amino acids. V lost 3 bases and J lost 0, with 19 bases in between. CDR1 and CDR2 from the germline V gene are SGHRS and YFSETQ. The DNA of the CDR3 is TGCGCCAGCAGCTCCACGGGACGGATTGACGTCTCTGGGGCCAACGTCCTGACTTTC. Residues: CASSSTGRIDVSGANVLTF.

The table lists this clonotype with many counts. V and J are TRBV24-1 and TRBJ2-1; 9 nucleotides line up with TRBD2. The CDR3 sequence is 14 residues long. Trimming took 4 bases from V and 9 from J; bases not matched to a gene: 6. Germline values: CDR1 KGHDR, CDR2 SFDVKD. CDR3 sequence: CATSDLGLASEQFF. CDR3 DNA: TGTGCCACCAGTGACCTAGGACTAGCGAGTGAGCAGTTCTTC.

This clonotype was observed many times. The V call is TRBV6-2 or TRBV6-3, the J call TRBJ2-3, with 10 bases that match TRBD2. The V gene's germline CDR1 is MNHEY and CDR2 SVGEGT. The CDR3 totals 17 residues. Trimming removed 2 bases from V and 0 bases from J; junction bases left unmatched: 5. The CDR3 DNA is TGTGCCAGCAGTTACCAAGGACTAGCGGTTAGCACAGATACGCAGTATTTT. The encoded protein is CASSYQGLAVSTDTQYF.

Only one count was recorded for this clonotype. The V gene is TRBV10-3, the J gene TRBJ1-1; D possibly corresponds to TRBD1 (5 bases). The V gene's germline CDR1 is ENHRY and CDR2 SYGVKD. Trimming took 3 bases from V and 2 from J, leaving 13 bases between them. The CDR3 is made up of 15 amino acids. The CDR3 nucleotides read TGTGCCATCAGTGAAATCAGGGTAGGAAACACTGAAGCTTTCTTT. Its translation is CAISEIRVGNTEAFF.

V is TRBV5-1 and J is TRBJ1-1, with 9 bases aligning to TRBD1. Trimming removed 0 bases from V and 7 bases from J; junction bases left unmatched: 7. The CDR3 is 15 amino acids. Germline CDR1 is SGHRS and CDR2 is YFSETQ. CDR3 amino acids: CASSLEGPDRGEAFF. The CDR3 region has the DNA TGCGCCAGCAGCTTGGAGGGGCCGGACAGGGGTGAAGCTTTCTTT. Full variable domain (outside the CDR3, taken from reference TRBV5-1 and TRBJ1-1): KAGVTQTPRYLIKTRGQQVTLSCSPISGHRSVSWYQQTPGQGLQFLFEYFSETQRNKGNFPGRFSGRQFSNSRSEMNVSTLELGDSALYLCASSLEGPDRGEAFFGQGTRLTVV.

This clonotype was detected ten times or more. The chain joins TRBV7-2 to TRBJ2-7; weak D call: TRBD1 (5 bases). In germline, CDR1 is SGHTA, CDR2 FQGNSA. The CDR3 consists of 15 residues. V was trimmed by 2 bases and J by 5 bases, leaving 16 bases between them. The CDR3 is CASSLLESGWDEQYF. CDR3 coding DNA: TGTGCCAGCAGCTTACTGGAGTCAGGGTGGGACGAGCAGTACTTC. The full variable domain, its missing parts supplied by reference TRBV7-2 and TRBJ2-7, is GAGVSQSPSNKVTEKGKDVELRCDPISGHTALYWYRQSLGQGLEFLIYFQGNSAPDKSGLPSDRFSAERTGGSVSTLTIQRTQQEDSAVYLCASSLLESGWDEQYFGPGTRLTVT.

This chain uses TRBV27 with TRBJ2-7; D is possibly TRBD1 or TRBD2 (5 bases each). CDR3 length: 14 residues. Trimming pared 2 bases from V and 7 bases from J, leaving 15 bases between. Germline V gene lookup returns CDR1 MNHEY and CDR2 SMNVEV (reference sequence). This chain's CDR3 is CASSLNTGAGEQYF. The DNA for the CDR3 is TGTGCCAGCAGTTTAAATACCGGGGCTGGGGAGCAGTACTTC.

This clonotype was counted ten times or more. This sequence joins TRBV20-1 and TRBJ2-1; TRBD2 matches 8 bases. Germline V CDR1 and CDR2: DFQATT, SNEGSKA (reference sequence). CDR3 length equals 16 residues. The V gene end was trimmed by 6 bases and the J gene end by 5 bases; junction bases not matched to a gene: 15. CDR3 residues: CSAFPFVAGRNNEQFF. The CDR3 coding sequence is TGCAGTGCGTTTCCTTTCGTAGCGGGACGTAACAATGAGCAGTTCTTC.